The 7 T cell receptor beta chains below were found in one sample sequenced in a study of T cell repertoires in cytomegalovirus infection. Each CDR3 protein is one row after TCRdb ran MiXCR on the reads. The data show 270,000 or so distinct CDR3 sequences, more than 15% seen once. The specimen was CD8+ T cells from PBMCs. All receptors derive from a human donor in good health (CMV status not recorded). Some clones in this sample may be carry-over from other donors' samples.

The rearrangement uses TRBV5-1 and TRBJ2-3; 14 bases agree with TRBD2. Germline CDR1 reads SGHRS; CDR2 reads YFSETQ. Trimming at V came to 3 bases and at J to 5 bases, leaving 8 bases not matched to a gene. The CDR3 has 17 residues. The CDR3 loop is CASSSPGLAGVEDTQYF. DNA of the CDR3: TGCGCCAGCAGCTCACCGGGACTAGCGGGGGTGGAAGATACGCAGTATTTT.

This clonotype was observed a few times. The chain recombines TRBV10-3 with TRBJ1-1, with a weak D call TRBD1 (5 bases). Germline loops: CDR1 ENHRY, CDR2 SYGVKD. The CDR3 totals 17 residues. V shed 5 bases and J shed 0 bases, with 19 bases lying between them. CDR3 DNA sequence: TGTGCCATCAGTCCCCGAGAGGCCGACAGACTGAACACTGAAGCTTTCTTT. Protein sequence: CAISPREADRLNTEAFF.

This clonotype was recorded at least ten times. The chain recombines TRBV6-2 or TRBV6-3 with TRBJ2-7, with 7 nucleotides matching TRBD2. This CDR3 region has 16 residues. Germline values: CDR1 MNHEY, CDR2 SVGEGT. V was pared by 0 bases and J by 4 bases, with 9 bases of the junction left unmatched. The CDR3, as DNA: TGTGCCAGCAGTTACTCGATTCGACTAGCCGTGTACGAGCAGTACTTC. Its protein product is CASSYSIRLAVYEQYF.

This chain connects TRBV29-1 to TRBJ1-2; 7 bases map to TRBD1. V gave up 7 bases and J gave up 1 base; unmatched junction bases: 6. The CDR3 is made up of 13 amino acids. The V gene's germline CDR1 is SQVTM and CDR2 ANQGSEA. CDR3 residues: CSASRGDNYGYTF. The CDR3 DNA sequence: TGCAGCGCGAGCAGGGGGGATAACTATGGCTACACCTTC.

This clonotype was picked up many times. This chain connects TRBV7-2 to TRBJ1-2, with D maybe TRBD1 (6 bases). This CDR3 is built from 14 residues. The ends were cut back, 0 bases at V and 8 bases at J, with 13 bases in the middle. The germline V gene encodes CDR1 SGHTA and CDR2 FQGNSA. CDR3 sequence (DNA): TGTGCCAGCAGCTTAGCGCGTGGGGGCGGGGGCTACACCTTC. Protein sequence: CASSLARGGGGYTF.

This clonotype was counted only a few times. The chain is built from TRBV6-4 and TRBJ2-2; no definite D call. Germline values: CDR1 MRHNA, CDR2 SNTAGT. CDR3 size: 13 residues. Trimming pared 4 bases from V and 4 bases from J, leaving 7 bases between. This CDR3 is CASSGGSTGELFF. CDR3 bases: TGTGCCAGCAGTGGCGGAAGCACCGGGGAGCTGTTTTTT.

V usage is TRBV27 and J usage is TRBJ1-2; 8 nucleotides agree with TRBD1. Germline V gives CDR1 MNHEY, CDR2 SMNVEV (reference sequence). The length of the CDR3 is 14 residues. Trimming took 5 bases from V and 7 from J; bases not matched to a gene: 9. The CDR3: CASSLTGALIGYTF. In nucleotides, the CDR3 is TGTGCCAGCAGTCTGACAGGGGCCCTTATTGGCTACACCTTC.